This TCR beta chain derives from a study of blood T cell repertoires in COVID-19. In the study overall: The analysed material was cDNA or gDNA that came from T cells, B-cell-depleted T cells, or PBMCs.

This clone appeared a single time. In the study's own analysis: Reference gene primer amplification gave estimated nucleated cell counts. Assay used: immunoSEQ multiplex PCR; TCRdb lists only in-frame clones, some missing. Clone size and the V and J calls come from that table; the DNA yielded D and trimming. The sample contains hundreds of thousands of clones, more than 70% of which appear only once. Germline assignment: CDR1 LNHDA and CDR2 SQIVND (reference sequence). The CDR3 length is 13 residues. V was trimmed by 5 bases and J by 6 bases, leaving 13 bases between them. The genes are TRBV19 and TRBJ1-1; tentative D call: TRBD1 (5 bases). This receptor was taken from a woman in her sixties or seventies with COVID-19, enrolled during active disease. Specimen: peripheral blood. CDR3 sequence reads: CASSPRVSPEAFF. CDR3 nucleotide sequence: TGTGCCAGTAGTCCCAGGGTTTCCCCTGAAGCTTTCTTT.